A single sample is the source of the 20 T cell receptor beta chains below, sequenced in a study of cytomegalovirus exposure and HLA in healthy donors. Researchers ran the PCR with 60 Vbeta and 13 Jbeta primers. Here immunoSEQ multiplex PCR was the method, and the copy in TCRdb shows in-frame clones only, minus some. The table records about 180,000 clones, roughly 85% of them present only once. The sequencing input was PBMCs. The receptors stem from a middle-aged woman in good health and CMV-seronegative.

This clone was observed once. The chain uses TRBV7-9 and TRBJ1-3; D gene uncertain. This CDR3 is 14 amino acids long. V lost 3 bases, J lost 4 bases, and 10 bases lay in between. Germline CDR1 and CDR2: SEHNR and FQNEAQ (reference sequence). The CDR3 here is CASSFGKAGNTIYF. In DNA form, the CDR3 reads TGTGCCAGCAGCTTCGGGAAGGCCGGAAACACCATATATTTT.

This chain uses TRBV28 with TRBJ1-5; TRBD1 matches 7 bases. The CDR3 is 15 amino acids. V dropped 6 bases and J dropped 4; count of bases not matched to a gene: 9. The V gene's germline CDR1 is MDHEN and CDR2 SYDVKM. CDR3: CASRFFDRENQPQHF. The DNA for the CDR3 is TGTGCCAGCAGATTTTTCGACAGGGAAAATCAGCCCCAGCATTTT.

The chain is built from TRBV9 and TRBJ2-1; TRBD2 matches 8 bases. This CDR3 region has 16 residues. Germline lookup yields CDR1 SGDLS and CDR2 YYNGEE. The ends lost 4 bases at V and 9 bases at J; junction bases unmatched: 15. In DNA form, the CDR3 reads TGTGCCAGCAGCCCCCGACTAGCGTGGAGGGGTAGTGAGCAGTTCTTC. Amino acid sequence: CASSPRLAWRGSEQFF. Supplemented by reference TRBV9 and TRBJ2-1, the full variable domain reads DSGVTQTPKHLITATGQRVTLRCSPRSGDLSVYWYQQSLDQGLQFLIQYYNGEERAKGNILERFSAQQFPDLHSELNLSSLELGDSALYFCASSPRLAWRGSEQFFGPGTRLTVL.

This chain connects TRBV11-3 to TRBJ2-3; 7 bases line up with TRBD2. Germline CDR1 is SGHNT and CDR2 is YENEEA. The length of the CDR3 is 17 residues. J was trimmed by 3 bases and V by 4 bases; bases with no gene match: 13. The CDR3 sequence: CASSSGSREIITDTQYF. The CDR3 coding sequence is TGTGCCAGCAGCTCCGGGTCGCGGGAGATTATAACAGATACGCAGTATTTT.

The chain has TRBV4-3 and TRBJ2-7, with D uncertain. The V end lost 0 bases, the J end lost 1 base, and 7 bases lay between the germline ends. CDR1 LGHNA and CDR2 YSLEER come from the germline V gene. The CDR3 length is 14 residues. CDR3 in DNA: TGCGCCAGCAGCCAAGACGGGTTTTCCTACGAGCAGTACTTC. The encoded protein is CASSQDGFSYEQYF.

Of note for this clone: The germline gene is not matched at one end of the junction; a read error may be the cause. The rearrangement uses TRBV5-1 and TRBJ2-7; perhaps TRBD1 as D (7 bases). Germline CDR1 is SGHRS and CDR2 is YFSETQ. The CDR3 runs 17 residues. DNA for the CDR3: TGCGCCAACAGCTTGGGGACTCTTACGGGACAGCGCTACGAGCAGTACTTC. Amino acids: CANSLGTLTGQRYEQYF.

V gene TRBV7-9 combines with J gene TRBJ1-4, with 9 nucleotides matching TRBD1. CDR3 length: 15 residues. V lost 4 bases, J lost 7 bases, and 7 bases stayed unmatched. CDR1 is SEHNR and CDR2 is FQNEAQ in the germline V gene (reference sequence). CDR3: CASSSPGQGGEKLFF. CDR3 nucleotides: TGTGCCAGCAGCTCTCCGGGACAGGGAGGTGAAAAACTGTTTTTT.

CDR3 coding DNA: TGCAGCGTCCACACGATCTTTTACCCCTACGAGCAGTACTTC. Residues: CSVHTIFYPYEQYF. The chain links TRBV29-1 to TRBJ2-7; D call uncertain. With 6 bases removed from V and 2 bases from J, the gap between germline ends came to 17 bases. The germline V gene encodes CDR1 SQVTM and CDR2 ANQGSEA. The CDR3 runs 14 residues.

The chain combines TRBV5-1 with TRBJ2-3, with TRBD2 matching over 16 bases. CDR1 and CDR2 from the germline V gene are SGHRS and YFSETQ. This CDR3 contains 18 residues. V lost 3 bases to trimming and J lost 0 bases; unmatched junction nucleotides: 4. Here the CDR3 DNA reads TGCGCCAGCAGCTCGGGACTAGCGGGGGGGACCAGCACAGATACGCAGTATTTT. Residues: CASSSGLAGGTSTDTQYF.

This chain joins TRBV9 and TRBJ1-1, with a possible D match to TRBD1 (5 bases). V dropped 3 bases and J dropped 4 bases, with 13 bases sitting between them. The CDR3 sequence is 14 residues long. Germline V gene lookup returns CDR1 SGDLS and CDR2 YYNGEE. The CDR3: CASSAQGGSTEAFF. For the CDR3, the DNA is TGTGCCAGCAGCGCTCAGGGAGGTAGCACTGAAGCTTTCTTT.

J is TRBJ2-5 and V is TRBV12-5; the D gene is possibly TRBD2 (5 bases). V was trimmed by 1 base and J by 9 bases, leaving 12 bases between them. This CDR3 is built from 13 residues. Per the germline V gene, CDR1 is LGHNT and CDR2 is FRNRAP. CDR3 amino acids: CASGLDRGKAQYF. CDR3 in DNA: TGTGCTAGTGGTTTGGATCGGGGAAAGGCCCAGTACTTC.

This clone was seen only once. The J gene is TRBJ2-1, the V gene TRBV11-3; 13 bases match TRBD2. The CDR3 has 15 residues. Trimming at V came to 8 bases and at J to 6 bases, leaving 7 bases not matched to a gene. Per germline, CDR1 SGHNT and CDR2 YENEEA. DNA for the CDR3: TGTGCCAGCGGAACTAGCGGGAGGGGATTCAATGAGCAGTTCTTC. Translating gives CASGTSGRGFNEQFF.

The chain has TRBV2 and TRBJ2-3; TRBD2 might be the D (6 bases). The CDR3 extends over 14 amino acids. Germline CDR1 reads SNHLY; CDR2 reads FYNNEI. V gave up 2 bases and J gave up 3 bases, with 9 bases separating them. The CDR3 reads CASSELASTDTQYF. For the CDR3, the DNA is TGTGCCAGCAGTGAACTAGCGAGTACAGATACGCAGTATTTT.

The CDR3 sequence: CASSISGERGAKETQYF. Written as DNA, the CDR3 is TGCGCCAGCAGCATATCCGGGGAGCGGGGGGCCAAAGAGACCCAGTACTTC. This chain links TRBV4-1 with TRBJ2-5, with TRBD2 matching over 9 bases. The germline CDR1 and CDR2 sequences are MGHRA and YSYEKL. The CDR3 covers 17 residues. The V gene end was trimmed by 5 bases and the J gene end by 3 bases; junction bases not matched to a gene: 13.

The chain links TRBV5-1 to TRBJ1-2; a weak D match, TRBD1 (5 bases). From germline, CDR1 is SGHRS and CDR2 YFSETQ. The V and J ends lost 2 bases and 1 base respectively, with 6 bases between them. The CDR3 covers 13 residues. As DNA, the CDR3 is TGCGCCAGCAGCTTAGGGGATAACTATGGCTACACCTTC. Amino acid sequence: CASSLGDNYGYTF. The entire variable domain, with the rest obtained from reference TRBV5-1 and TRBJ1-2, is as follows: KAGVTQTPRYLIKTRGQQVTLSCSPISGHRSVSWYQQTPGQGLQFLFEYFSETQRNKGNFPGRFSGRQFSNSRSEMNVSTLELGDSALYLCASSLGDNYGYTFGSGTRLTVV.

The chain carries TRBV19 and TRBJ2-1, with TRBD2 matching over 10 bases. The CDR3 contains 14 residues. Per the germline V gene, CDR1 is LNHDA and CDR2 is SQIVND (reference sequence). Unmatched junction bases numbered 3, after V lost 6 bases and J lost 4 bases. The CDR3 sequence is CASRVAGGYNEQFF. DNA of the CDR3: TGTGCCAGTAGGGTAGCGGGAGGTTACAATGAGCAGTTCTTC.

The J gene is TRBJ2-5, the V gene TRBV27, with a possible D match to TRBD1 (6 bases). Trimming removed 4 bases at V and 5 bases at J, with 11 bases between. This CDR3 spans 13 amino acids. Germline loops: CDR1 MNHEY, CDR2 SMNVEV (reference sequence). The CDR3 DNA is TGTGCCAGCAGTTCACAGGGAAGGGAGACCCAGTACTTC. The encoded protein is CASSSQGRETQYF.

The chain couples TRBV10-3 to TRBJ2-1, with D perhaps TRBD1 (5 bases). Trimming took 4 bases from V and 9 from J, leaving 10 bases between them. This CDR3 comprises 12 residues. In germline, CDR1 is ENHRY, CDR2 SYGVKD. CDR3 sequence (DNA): TGTGCCATCAGTGGCTCTAGGGGTGAGCAGTTCTTC. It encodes CAISGSRGEQFF.

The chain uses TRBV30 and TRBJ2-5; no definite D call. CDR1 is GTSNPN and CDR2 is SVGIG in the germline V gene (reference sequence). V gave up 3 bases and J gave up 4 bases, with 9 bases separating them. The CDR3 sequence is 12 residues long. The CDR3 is CAWSLKAETQYF. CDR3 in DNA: TGTGCCTGGAGCCTCAAAGCAGAGACCCAGTACTTC.

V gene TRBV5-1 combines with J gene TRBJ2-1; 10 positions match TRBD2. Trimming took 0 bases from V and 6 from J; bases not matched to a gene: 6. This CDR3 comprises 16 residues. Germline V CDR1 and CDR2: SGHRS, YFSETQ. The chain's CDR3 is CASSLGAGGPSNEQFF. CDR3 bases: TGCGCCAGCAGCTTGGGAGCGGGAGGGCCGAGCAATGAGCAGTTCTTC.